This passage covers 25 T cell receptor beta chains from one sample sequenced in a study of Graves' ophthalmopathy and Graves' hyperthyroidism. TCR beta CDR3 amplification used RNA transcripts. Following a first-round RT-PCR that used HTBI primers, a second-round multiplex PCR was carried out. A single record per CDR3 protein comes from TCRdb applying MiXCR to the multiplex PCR reads. The table lists about 700,000 distinct CDR3 sequences, roughly two fifths of them singletons, with more than 3% in the top ten. The sequencing sample was made of peripheral blood. These receptors were taken from an adult man with Graves' ophthalmopathy.

This clonotype was recorded a few times. V usage is TRBV3-1 and J usage is TRBJ2-7, with D perhaps being TRBD1 or TRBD2 (5 bases each). CDR1 and CDR2 from the germline V gene are LGHDT and YNNKEL (reference sequence). Trimming removed 3 bases at V and 5 bases at J, with 14 bases between. This CDR3 comprises 14 residues. CDR3 sequence: CASSQWDGRDEQYF. The CDR3 DNA reads TGTGCCAGCAGCCAGTGGGACGGCCGCGACGAGCAGTACTTC.

The V and J genes are TRBV11-2 and TRBJ2-5; D ambiguous. There are 14 residues in the CDR3. Germline assignment: CDR1 SGHAT and CDR2 FQNNGV. The V gene lost 5 bases and the J gene lost 5 bases, with 15 bases spanning the gap. The CDR3 loop is CASSQDASEETQYF. CDR3 nucleotides: TGTGCCAGCAGCCAAGATGCCAGCGAGGAGACCCAGTACTTC.

The table lists this clonotype with many counts. V usage is TRBV24-1 and J usage is TRBJ2-7; TRBD1 aligns across 8 bases. CDR1 is KGHDR, CDR2 SFDVKD, per germline. The ends lost 7 bases at V and 6 bases at J; junction bases unmatched: 13. This CDR3 is built from 15 residues. The CDR3 is CATRARDRSPSEQYF. As DNA, the CDR3 is TGTGCCACCAGGGCCCGGGACAGGAGCCCTAGCGAGCAGTACTTC.

This clonotype was seen ten or more times. The chain links TRBV7-9 to TRBJ1-1; a weak D match, TRBD1 (5 bases). Germline values: CDR1 SEHNR, CDR2 FQNEAQ (reference sequence). The CDR3 has 12 residues. The V end was cut by 8 bases, the J end by 5 bases, with 12 bases between. The CDR3 DNA reads as TGTGCCAGCGCGGGGGTGGGAACTGAAGCTTTCTTT. The encoded protein is CASAGVGTEAFF.

Points on this clonotype: The conserved final phenylalanine or tryptophan is absent from the CDR3, which likely points to a read error. This chain connects TRBV7-8 to TRBJ1-1; D unclear. The CDR3 is made up of 13 amino acids. Between the trimmed V and J ends, which lost 2 bases and 1 base, there was a span of 5 bases. The germline gives CDR1 SGHVS, CDR2 FQNEAQ. The CDR3 here is CASSLPQNTEAFL. CDR3 DNA: TGTGCCAGCAGCTTACCCCAGAACACTGAAGCTTTCCTT.

The J gene is TRBJ1-5, the V gene TRBV10-3, with D perhaps TRBD1 (5 bases). This CDR3 has 15 amino acids. Trimming stripped 10 bases from V and 3 bases from J, with 19 bases between. CDR1 and CDR2 (germline): ENHRY, SYGVKD. CDR3 amino acids: CASRKGRQLNQPQHF. CDR3 nucleotides: TGTGCCAGCAGAAAAGGCCGACAGCTCAATCAGCCCCAGCATTTT.

The table lists this clonotype with many counts. This chain uses TRBV7-2 with TRBJ2-7; 7 bases are a match to TRBD2. V trimming: 5 bases; J trimming: 5 bases; junction bases outside the gene matches: 9. This CDR3 contains 14 residues. CDR1 and CDR2 from the germline V gene are SGHTA and FQGNSA. The chain's CDR3 is CASSPNGLVNEQYF. The CDR3 region has the DNA TGTGCCAGCAGCCCGAACGGACTAGTCAACGAGCAGTACTTC.

The V call is TRBV10-3, the J call TRBJ2-7, with a tentative D call TRBD1 (6 bases). V lost 10 bases and J 2 bases, leaving 15 bases between the germline ends. The CDR3 runs 13 residues. Germline CDR1 is ENHRY and CDR2 is SYGVKD. The CDR3 DNA is TGTGCCACCCTACAGGGTCTACCCTACGAGCAGTACTTC. This translates into CATLQGLPYEQYF.

This clonotype was recorded at least ten times. One end of the junction is discordant with germline, which a read error may explain. The chain joins TRBV7-7 to TRBJ2-2, with TRBD1 as a possible D gene (5 bases). Germline V CDR1 and CDR2: SSHAT, FNYEAQ (reference sequence). The CDR3 sequence is 18 residues long. This CDR3 reads CASSLAVTGHLNTGELFF. DNA of the CDR3: TGTGCTAGCAGCTTAGCAGTTACTGGACACCTGAACACCGGGGAGCTGTTTTTT.

This chain joins TRBV7-3 and TRBJ1-1; D is unresolved. This CDR3 contains 14 residues. The V gene lost 0 bases and the J gene lost 0 bases, with 5 bases spanning the gap. The germline V gene has CDR1 SGHTA and CDR2 FQGTGA. The CDR3 reads CASSLTALNTEAFF. CDR3 in DNA: TGTGCCAGCAGCTTAACAGCCTTGAACACTGAAGCTTTCTTT.

The chain is built from TRBV20-1 and TRBJ2-3; 13 positions match TRBD2. Germline V lookup: CDR1 DFQATT, CDR2 SNEGSKA (reference sequence). The V segment lost 6 bases and the J segment 4 bases; nucleotides outside the gene matches: 10. This CDR3 has 16 amino acids. CDR3 sequence (DNA): TGCAGTGCAGGCGGGACTAGCGGGGTCAGGGCAGATACGCAGTATTTT. Protein: CSAGGTSGVRADTQYF.

On this clonotype: This sequence may be a read error, since a much larger clone differs from it by one base. The chain combines TRBV9 with TRBJ2-6; D might be TRBD1 or TRBD2, each matching 5 bases. V shed 7 bases and J shed 0 bases, with 17 bases lying between them. The CDR3 length is 17 residues. Germline CDR1 and CDR2: SGDLS and YYNGEE. The CDR3 nucleotides read TGTGCCAGCGGGGCGGGCAGGGCCTACTCTGGGGCCAACGTCCTGACTTTC. Translating it yields CASGAGRAYSGANVLTF.

This clonotype occurred many times. The chain couples TRBV25-1 to TRBJ1-5, with 9 bases lining up with TRBD1. This CDR3 is 18 amino acids long. The junction had 9 bases not matched to a gene; V was cut back by 1 base and J by 2 bases. CDR1 is MGHDK and CDR2 is SYGVNS in the germline V gene. CDR3 bases: TGTGCCAGCAGTGAATCCACCGGGACAGGGTTGGGCAATCAGCCCCAGCATTTT. It translates to CASSESTGTGLGNQPQHF.

In this sample, this clonotype turned up a few times. V and J are TRBV6-6 and TRBJ2-5, with 8 bases aligning to TRBD1. CDR3 length: 13 residues. Germline V lookup: CDR1 MNHNY, CDR2 SVGAGI (reference sequence). V trimming: 8 bases; J trimming: 6 bases; junction bases outside the gene matches: 8. The CDR3 DNA reads as TGTGCCAGCCTCTCCAGGGGGCTGCAGACCCAGTACTTC. Translated: CASLSRGLQTQYF.

The rearrangement links TRBV4-1 to TRBJ1-5; D is perhaps TRBD1 (6 bases). Germline-derived CDR1 and CDR2 are MGHRA and YSYEKL. With 0 bases removed from V and 2 bases from J, the gap between germline ends came to 11 bases. This CDR3 contains 16 residues. CDR3 protein: CASSQDWGAGNQPQHF. The CDR3 DNA reads as TGCGCCAGCAGCCAAGATTGGGGGGCTGGCAATCAGCCCCAGCATTTT.

The chain combines TRBV9 with TRBJ1-2; tentatively, D is TRBD1 (6 bases). The V gene's germline CDR1 is SGDLS and CDR2 YYNGEE. CDR3 length equals 13 residues. V lost 3 bases to trimming and J lost 6 bases, with 12 bases between them. CDR3 in amino acids: CASSDPGENGYTF. The CDR3 bases are TGTGCCAGCAGCGATCCAGGGGAGAATGGCTACACCTTC.

This clonotype was counted ten times or more. The gene calls are TRBV20-1 and TRBJ1-2; D uncertain. CDR1 is DFQATT, CDR2 SNEGSKA, per germline (reference sequence). Trimming shortened V by 3 bases and J by 0 bases, and 11 bases separated the two germline ends. The CDR3 covers 14 residues. Here the CDR3 reads CSASEPNTNYGYTF. In nucleotides, the CDR3 is TGCAGTGCTAGCGAACCGAACACTAACTATGGCTACACCTTC.

This clonotype came up many times. Here the CDR3 DNA reads TGCAGTGCTAGAGCGGTTGGGTTAGGGGCCAACTATGGCTACACCTTC. This encodes CSARAVGLGANYGYTF. V is TRBV20-1 and J is TRBJ1-2; tentatively, D is TRBD1 (5 bases). This CDR3 is built from 16 residues. Looked up from germline, CDR1 is DFQATT and CDR2 is SNEGSKA (reference sequence). V lost 1 base, J lost 2 bases, and 17 bases lay in between.

Regarding this clonotype: A much larger clone differs from this one at a single base, so this may be a read error. Without the conserved terminal phenylalanine or tryptophan, this CDR3 likely stems from a read error. The chain employs TRBV2 and TRBJ2-7, with a possible D match to TRBD1 (5 bases). The CDR3 loop spans 12 amino acids. Germline lookup yields CDR1 SNHLY and CDR2 FYNNEI. Trimming pared 6 bases from V and 2 bases from J, leaving 8 bases between. In nucleotides, the CDR3 is TGTGCCAGCAGGCCCAGGGCCTACGAGCAGTACATC. It encodes CASRPRAYEQYI.

The V and J genes are TRBV15 and TRBJ1-4; no definite D call. Trimming took 1 base from V and 8 from J, leaving 14 bases between them. Germline V gene data show CDR1 as LNHNV and CDR2 as YYDKDF (reference sequence). CDR3 length equals 15 residues. As DNA, the CDR3 is TGTGCCACCAGCAGAGGAAAGAAAGAAAACGAAAAACTGTTTTTT. Protein: CATSRGKKENEKLFF.

This chain connects TRBV15 to TRBJ2-7, with 7 bases fitting TRBD2. The DNA end lines up better with TRBJ2-1; the J call may be wrong. The CDR3 loop spans 15 amino acids. Per germline, CDR1 LNHNV and CDR2 YYDKDF (reference sequence). CDR3 loop: CATSRVPSGYNEQFF. DNA of the CDR3: TGTGCCACCAGCAGAGTTCCTAGCGGCTACAATGAGCAGTTCTTC.

This clonotype has a count of ten or more. This chain uses TRBV2 with TRBJ2-7; D may match TRBD1 or TRBD2 (5 bases each). V shed 6 bases and J shed 4 bases, with 10 bases lying between them. The CDR3 has 12 residues. Germline V gives CDR1 SNHLY, CDR2 FYNNEI. CDR3 sequence: CASRQWGYEQYF. CDR3 bases: TGTGCCAGCAGGCAGTGGGGGTACGAGCAGTACTTC.

The rearrangement links TRBV29-1 to TRBJ2-3; D is undetermined. CDR1 SQVTM and CDR2 ANQGSEA come from the germline V gene. The CDR3 consists of 13 residues. Trimming left V 1 base short and J 6 bases short, with 11 bases between. CDR3 loop: CSVEAPARDTQYF. The DNA for the CDR3 is TGCAGCGTTGAAGCTCCCGCCAGGGATACGCAGTATTTT.

The gene calls are TRBV2 and TRBJ1-6; 11 bases are shared with TRBD1. The CDR3 sequence is 20 residues long. V trimming: 5 bases; J trimming: 7 bases; junction bases outside the gene matches: 19. The germline V gene encodes CDR1 SNHLY and CDR2 FYNNEI. The CDR3 coding sequence is TGTGCCAGCAGTTTACCTCGGACAGGGGGCTCTTTTCCTGGGAATTCACCCCTCCACTTT. Its protein product is CASSLPRTGGSFPGNSPLHF. Filled out from reference TRBV2 and TRBJ1-6, the complete variable domain reads EPEVTQTPSHQVTQMGQEVILRCVPISNHLYFYWYRQILGQKVEFLVSFYNNEISEKSEIFDDQFSVERPDGSNFTLKIRSTKLEDSAMYFCASSLPRTGGSFPGNSPLHFGNGTRLTVT.

The rearrangement uses TRBV24-1 and TRBJ1-2, with TRBD1 as a possible D gene (6 bases). There are 14 residues in the CDR3. Trimming took off 6 bases at V and 8 bases at J, with 18 bases between the two ends. Germline-derived CDR1 and CDR2 are KGHDR and SFDVKD. The CDR3 DNA is TGTGCCACCAGTCCGACAGGCCGAAAGAGGGGCTACACCTTC. This sequence encodes CATSPTGRKRGYTF.